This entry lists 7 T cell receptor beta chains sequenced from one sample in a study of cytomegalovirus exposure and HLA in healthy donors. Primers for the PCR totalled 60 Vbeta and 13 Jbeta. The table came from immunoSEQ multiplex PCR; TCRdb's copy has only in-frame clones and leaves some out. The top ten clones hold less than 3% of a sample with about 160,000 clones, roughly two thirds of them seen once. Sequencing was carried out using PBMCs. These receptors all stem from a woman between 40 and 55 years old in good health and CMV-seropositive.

DNA for the CDR3: TGCGCCAGCAACCCAAGGACAGTAATCACTGAAGCTTTCTTT. It translates to CASNPRTVITEAFF. The chain recombines TRBV10-1 with TRBJ1-1, with a weak D call TRBD1 (6 bases). The germline V gene encodes CDR1 WNHNN and CDR2 SYGVQD (reference sequence). Trimming took off 7 bases at V and 4 bases at J, with 16 bases between the two ends. The CDR3 runs to 14 residues.

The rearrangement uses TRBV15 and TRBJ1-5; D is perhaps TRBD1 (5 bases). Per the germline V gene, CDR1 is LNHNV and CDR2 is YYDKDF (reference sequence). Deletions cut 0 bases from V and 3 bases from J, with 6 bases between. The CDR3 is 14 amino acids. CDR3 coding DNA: TGTGCCACCAGCAGAGAAGGGGACAATCAGCCCCAGCATTTT. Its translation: CATSREGDNQPQHF.

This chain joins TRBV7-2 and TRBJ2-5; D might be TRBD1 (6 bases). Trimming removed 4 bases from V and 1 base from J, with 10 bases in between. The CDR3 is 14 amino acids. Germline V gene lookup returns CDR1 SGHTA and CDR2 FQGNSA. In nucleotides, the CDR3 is TGTGCCAGCAGCTGGGGACAATTCCAAGAGACCCAGTACTTC. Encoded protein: CASSWGQFQETQYF.

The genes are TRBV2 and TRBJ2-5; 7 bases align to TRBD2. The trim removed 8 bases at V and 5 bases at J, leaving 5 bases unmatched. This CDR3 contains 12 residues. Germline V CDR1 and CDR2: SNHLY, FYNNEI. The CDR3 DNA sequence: TGTGCCAGCGGGGGGGGTTTGGAGACCCAGTACTTC. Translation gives CASGGGLETQYF.

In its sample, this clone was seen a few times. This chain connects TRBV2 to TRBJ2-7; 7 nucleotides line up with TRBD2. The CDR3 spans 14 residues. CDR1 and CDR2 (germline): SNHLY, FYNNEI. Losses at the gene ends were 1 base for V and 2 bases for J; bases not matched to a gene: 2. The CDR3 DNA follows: TGTGCCAGCAGTGAAGGGAGCGGGACCTACGAGCAGTACTTC. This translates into CASSEGSGTYEQYF.

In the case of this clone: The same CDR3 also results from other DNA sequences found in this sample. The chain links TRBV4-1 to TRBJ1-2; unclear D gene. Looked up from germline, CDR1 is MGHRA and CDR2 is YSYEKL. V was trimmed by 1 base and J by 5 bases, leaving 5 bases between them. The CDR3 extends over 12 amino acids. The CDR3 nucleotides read TGCGCCAGCAGCCAAGGGCATTATGGCTACACCTTC. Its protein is CASSQGHYGYTF.

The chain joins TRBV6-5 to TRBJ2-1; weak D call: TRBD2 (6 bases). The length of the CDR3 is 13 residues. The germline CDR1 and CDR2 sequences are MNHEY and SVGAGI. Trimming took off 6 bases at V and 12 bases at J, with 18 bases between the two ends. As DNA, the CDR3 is TGTGCCAGCAGGCGGGGAGGTAGCGGCGGGCAGTTCTTC. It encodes CASRRGGSGGQFF.